What follows describes a single TCR beta chain. Other DNA sequences within the sample encode an identical CDR3. The data originate from a study of blood T cell repertoires in COVID-19. As for the study in general: Nucleic acid was either cDNA or gDNA, and it came from T cells, B-cell-depleted T cells, or PBMCs.

Trimming removed 0 bases from V and 0 bases from J, with 8 bases in between. Germline V gene data show CDR1 as GTSNPN and CDR2 as SVGIG (reference sequence). The CDR3 is made up of 14 amino acids. This table comes from immunoSEQ multiplex PCR, and its TCRdb copy is limited to in-frame clones, with some not included. The sample holds 150,000 or so clones, approximately 88% seen once. Cohort 3 recovered donors had two negative PCRs, clearance, or symptom resolution. The sample comprised PBMCs or T cells enriched from blood (not recorded which). The clonotype comes from a woman between 50 and 59 years old who had recovered from COVID-19. The rearrangement uses TRBV30 and TRBJ1-1, with TRBD1 as a possible D gene (5 bases). CDR3 DNA: TGTGCCTGGAGTGTACAGGTCATGAACACTGAAGCTTTCTTT. As protein: CAWSVQVMNTEAFF. Looking up the rest from reference TRBV30 and TRBJ1-1 gives the full variable domain: SQTIHQWPATLVQPVGSPLSLECTVEGTSNPNLYWYRQAAGRGLQLLFYSVGIGQISSEVPQNLSASRPQDRQFILSSKKLLLSDSGFYLCAWSVQVMNTEAFFGQGTRLTVV.